What follows are 28 T cell receptor beta chains derived from one specimen sequenced in a study of glioma-infiltrating T cells. Using RNA template, CDR3s of TCR alpha and beta were amplified with iRepertoire arm-PCR. TCRdb redid the calling of the multiplex PCR reads with MiXCR, one entry per CDR3 protein. Here the sample spans more than 300,000 distinct CDR3 sequences, more than 35% being singletons. The source material was glioma tissue, nonneoplastic brain tissue, or PBMCs (not recorded which). Receptor source: a human donor with low-grade glioma or glioblastoma, undergoing nonglioma brain surgery, or in good health (not recorded which).

V and J are TRBV2 and TRBJ1-4; TRBD1 aligns across 12 bases. Trimming removed 4 bases from V and 7 bases from J; junction bases left unmatched: 10. The germline CDR1 and CDR2 sequences are SNHLY and FYNNEI. The CDR3 is made up of 17 amino acids. CDR3 sequence: CASSARDRGPLGEKLFF. CDR3 DNA sequence: TGTGCCAGCAGTGCGCGGGACAGGGGGCCTCTTGGTGAAAAACTGTTTTTT.

The chain joins TRBV19 to TRBJ2-1; D tentatively reads TRBD1 or TRBD2 (5 bases each). From germline, CDR1 is LNHDA and CDR2 SQIVND (reference sequence). This CDR3 has 16 amino acids. Trimming removed 2 bases at V and 2 bases at J, with 13 bases between. The CDR3 region has the DNA TGTGCCAGTAGTATACCGGGGACGGGGACCTACAATGAGCAGTTCTTC. Its translation is CASSIPGTGTYNEQFF.

The sample holds many counts of this clonotype. The chain joins TRBV15 to TRBJ2-7; tentatively, D is TRBD1 or TRBD2 (5 bases each). This CDR3 is built from 15 residues. The germline gives CDR1 LNHNV, CDR2 YYDKDF (reference sequence). V dropped 1 base and J dropped 0 bases, with 10 bases sitting between them. The CDR3 loop is CATSRVPGTSYEQYF. The CDR3 region has the DNA TGTGCCACCAGCAGAGTACCAGGGACCTCCTACGAGCAGTACTTC.

This chain uses TRBV5-1 with TRBJ2-7, with D uncertain. Germline V gene data show CDR1 as SGHRS and CDR2 as YFSETQ. CDR3 length: 12 amino acids. Trimming shortened V by 0 bases and J by 6 bases, and 7 bases separated the two germline ends. CDR3 in DNA: TGCGCCAGCAGCTTGGTGGGGTCCGAGCAGTACTTC. It translates to CASSLVGSEQYF. Complete variable domain (other parts from reference TRBV5-1 and TRBJ2-7): KAGVTQTPRYLIKTRGQQVTLSCSPISGHRSVSWYQQTPGQGLQFLFEYFSETQRNKGNFPGRFSGRQFSNSRSEMNVSTLELGDSALYLCASSLVGSEQYFGPGTRLTVT.

On this clonotype: An end of the junction does not agree with germline; a read error may underlie this. The genes are TRBV7-9 and TRBJ1-1, with D perhaps TRBD1 (6 bases). Germline CDR1 SEHNR, CDR2 FQNEAQ (reference sequence). This CDR3 is 12 amino acids long. CDR3 nucleotides: TGTGCCGGCAGCTTAGGGGGCACTGAAGCTTTCTTT. Its translation: CAGSLGGTEAFF.

This clonotype occurred a few times. The gene calls are TRBV28 and TRBJ2-3; maybe TRBD2 (5 bases). Trimming took 5 bases from V and 4 from J, leaving 16 bases between them. The germline gives CDR1 MDHEN, CDR2 SYDVKM. The length of the CDR3 is 15 residues. This chain's CDR3 is CASSKLAGRPDTQYF. The CDR3 nucleotides read TGTGCCAGCAGTAAACTGGCGGGCCGGCCAGATACGCAGTATTTT.

A few counts support this clonotype. V gene TRBV12-3 or TRBV12-4 combines with J gene TRBJ1-4; no clear D. Deletions cut 1 base from V and 4 bases from J, with 10 bases between. The CDR3 covers 15 residues. The CDR3 DNA reads as TGTGCCAGCAGTTTAGACGGCCATAGTAATGAAAAACTGTTTTTT. It translates to CASSLDGHSNEKLFF.

The chain links TRBV27 to TRBJ2-2; no definite D call. V shed 4 bases and J shed 0 bases, with 12 bases lying between them. This CDR3 has 16 residues. Germline CDR1 and CDR2: MNHEY and SMNVEV (reference sequence). The CDR3: CASSSIRFANTGELFF. The CDR3 DNA follows: TGTGCCAGCAGTTCGATCCGGTTCGCGAACACCGGGGAGCTGTTTTTT.

In its sample, this clonotype was seen once. A clone one base away is much larger, so this may be a read error. This chain joins TRBV6-5 and TRBJ1-5, with D hard to call. This CDR3 is built from 14 residues. The germline V gene encodes CDR1 MNHEY and CDR2 SVGAGI. DNA of the CDR3: TGTGCCAGCTACGGGATTCGAAGCAATCAGCCCCAGCGTTTT. Protein sequence: CASYGIRSNQPQRF.

Turning to this clonotype: The junction and the germline gene differ at one end; a read error may be behind it. CDR3 sequence (DNA): TGTGCCAGCAGTGAATTCGGGACAGGGGGCATGAACACTGAAGCTCTCTTT. Residues: CASSEFGTGGMNTEALF. V usage is TRBV25-1 and J usage is TRBJ1-1; 12 bases agree with TRBD1. CDR1 and CDR2 from the germline V gene are MGHDK and SYGVNS. The CDR3 totals 17 residues.

This clonotype was seen repeatedly, ten times or more. The chain joins TRBV6-2 or TRBV6-3 to TRBJ2-7; D not resolved. The CDR3 is 11 residues long. Germline-derived CDR1 and CDR2 are MNHEY and SVGEGT. Trimming cost V 2 bases and J 5 bases, with 4 bases left between them. The CDR3 coding sequence is TGTGCCAGCAGTTACATCAACGAGCAGTACTTC. Its translation is CASSYINEQYF.

J is TRBJ1-5 and V is TRBV18; no reliable D call. Trimming stripped 3 bases from V and 1 base from J, with 22 bases between. This CDR3 has 19 residues. CDR1 and CDR2 (germline): KGHSH, LQKENI. Written as DNA, the CDR3 is TGTGCCAGCTCACCCATGCGGGGTTCGGGTTCGCGAAGCAATCAGCCCCAGCATTTT. This codes for CASSPMRGSGSRSNQPQHF.

As to this clonotype: This CDR3 is missing its conserved last phenylalanine or tryptophan, likely due to a read error. The chain employs TRBV28 and TRBJ1-5; 8 bases align to TRBD1. V shed 0 bases and J 10 bases; nucleotides not matched to a gene: 5. The CDR3 runs to 14 residues. The V gene's germline CDR1 is MDHEN and CDR2 SYDVKM. This CDR3 is CASSLWDRVKPQHS. CDR3 nucleotides: TGTGCCAGCAGTTTATGGGACAGGGTTAAACCCCAGCATTCT.

As concerns this clonotype: This sequence may be a read error, since a much larger clone differs from it by one base. The chain links TRBV20-1 to TRBJ2-1; D may be TRBD2 (6 bases). The V end was cut by 4 bases, the J end by 6 bases, with 19 bases between. CDR1 DFQATT and CDR2 SNEGSKA come from the germline V gene (reference sequence). This CDR3 comprises 15 residues. The CDR3 loop reads CSATPGPGEVNEQFF. The CDR3 coding sequence is TGCAGTGCTACTCCGGGCCCCGGGGAGGTCAATGAGCAGTTCTTC.

J is TRBJ1-1 and V is TRBV6-6; TRBD1 agrees at 9 bases. The V and J ends lost 2 bases and 5 bases, in that order; junction bases with no gene match: 3. The CDR3 runs 14 residues. The germline gives CDR1 MNHNY, CDR2 SVGAGI (reference sequence). CDR3 DNA: TGTGCCAGCAGTTACCACAGGGGGCGAACTGAAGCTTTCTTT. Amino acid sequence: CASSYHRGRTEAFF.

Turning to this clonotype: A single base separates this from a much larger clone, so it may be a read error. The chain joins TRBV6-5 to TRBJ2-7; TRBD1 matches at 9 bases. V trimming: 2 bases; J trimming: 3 bases; junction bases outside the gene matches: 11. Germline V gives CDR1 MNHEY, CDR2 SVGAGI. The CDR3 consists of 17 residues. CDR3 loop: CASSYGTGIHDSYEQYF. Written as DNA, the CDR3 is TGTGCCAGCAGTTACGGGACAGGGATTCACGACAGCTACGAGCAGTACTTC.

This clonotype was detected ten times or more. V usage is TRBV20-1 and J usage is TRBJ1-2; 8 positions match TRBD1. Germline-derived CDR1 and CDR2 are DFQATT and SNEGSKA (reference sequence). This CDR3 contains 14 residues. The trim removed 2 bases at V and 7 bases at J, leaving 9 bases unmatched. This CDR3 is CSARLTDREGGYTF. In DNA, the CDR3 is TGCAGTGCTAGATTAACGGACAGGGAGGGTGGCTACACCTTC.

This clonotype was detected a few times. The chain has TRBV20-1 and TRBJ2-3; 8 nucleotides align to TRBD2. Germline V gene sequence: CDR1 DFQATT, CDR2 SNEGSKA (reference sequence). The CDR3 runs to 15 residues. V was pared by 5 bases and J by 2 bases, with 9 bases of the junction left unmatched. The CDR3 DNA follows: TGCAGTGCTTGGGGACTAGGGGAATACACAGATACGCAGTATTTT. The encoded protein is CSAWGLGEYTDTQYF.

This clonotype was recorded a few times. The chain is built from TRBV7-2 and TRBJ1-1; D is perhaps TRBD1 (6 bases). Germline assignment: CDR1 SGHTA and CDR2 FQGNSA. This CDR3 spans 16 amino acids. Trimming left V 1 base short and J 0 bases short, with 12 bases between. For the CDR3, the DNA is TGTGCCAGCAGCTTAGGGGCAGGGGTGATGAACACTGAAGCTTTCTTT. Translation: CASSLGAGVMNTEAFF.

In its sample, this clonotype was seen a few times. The rearrangement links TRBV19 to TRBJ2-3; no firm D call. Germline-derived CDR1 and CDR2 are LNHDA and SQIVND (reference sequence). This CDR3 has 15 amino acids. CDR3 nucleotides: TGTGCTTGTTCAAGCCTGGATCGGAACACAGATACGCAGTATTTT. Its protein is CACSSLDRNTDTQYF.

The J gene is TRBJ2-2, the V gene TRBV6-1; D possibly corresponds to TRBD1 (6 bases). Germline CDR1 MNHNS, CDR2 SASEGT. Trimming removed 5 bases from V and 7 bases from J, with 11 bases in between. This CDR3 is 13 amino acids long. CDR3 protein: CASSYGGGGELFF. The CDR3 bases are TGTGCCAGCAGTTATGGGGGCGGCGGGGAGCTGTTTTTT.

About this clonotype itself: An end of the junction differs from the germline gene, which may be a read error. The chain carries TRBV4-1 and TRBJ2-3; 11 nucleotides agree with TRBD2. From germline, CDR1 is MGHRA and CDR2 YSYEKL. The length of the CDR3 is 14 residues. The CDR3 reads CTSSDSGGVDTQYF. The CDR3 DNA sequence: TGCACCAGCAGCGATAGCGGGGGGGTGGATACGCAGTATTTT.

This clonotype has at least ten counts. The rearrangement joins TRBV6-1 to TRBJ1-5; D gene ambiguous. V was cut by 5 bases and J by 5 bases, with 10 bases left in between. The CDR3 is made up of 13 amino acids. The germline V gene has CDR1 MNHNS and CDR2 SASEGT. The CDR3: CASSLVRYQPQHF. CDR3 nucleotide sequence: TGTGCCAGCAGTTTGGTCCGATATCAGCCCCAGCATTTT.

Notes on this clonotype: A much more abundant neighbour one base away suggests this may be a read error. The chain carries TRBV28 and TRBJ2-1, with D possibly matching TRBD2 (5 bases). The CDR3 spans 12 residues. CDR1 is MDHEN and CDR2 is SYDVKM in the germline V gene. CDR3 loop: CDTMLGGNEQFF. The CDR3 DNA follows: TGTGACACCATGCTCGGAGGCAATGAGCAGTTCTTC.

This chain uses TRBV20-1 with TRBJ2-5, with D perhaps matching TRBD2 (6 bases). Per germline, CDR1 DFQATT and CDR2 SNEGSKA (reference sequence). This CDR3 is 9 amino acids long. The CDR3 region is CYRGETQYF. CDR3 sequence (DNA): TGCTACCGGGGGGAGACCCAGTACTTC.

This clonotype came up a few times. The gene calls are TRBV4-1 and TRBJ2-4, with D perhaps TRBD1 (5 bases). Germline loops: CDR1 MGHRA, CDR2 YSYEKL. V lost 3 bases to trimming and J lost 0 bases, with 9 bases between them. The CDR3 is 15 residues long. In nucleotides, the CDR3 is TGCGCCAGCAGCCATCCAGGGTTAGCCAAAAACATTCAGTACTTC. Translating it yields CASSHPGLAKNIQYF.

This clonotype was picked up many times. The chain recombines TRBV20-1 with TRBJ1-1, with no clear D. V was cut by 3 bases and J by 4 bases, with 9 bases left in between. In germline, CDR1 is DFQATT, CDR2 SNEGSKA (reference sequence). The CDR3 has 12 residues. In nucleotides, the CDR3 is TGCAGTGCTAGTGAAGGGAGCACTGAAGCTTTCTTT. Translating gives CSASEGSTEAFF.

This clonotype turned up a few times. This chain joins TRBV28 and TRBJ1-2, with D unclear. V was pared by 2 bases and J by 8 bases, with 12 bases between. The CDR3 spans 13 residues. Germline-derived CDR1 and CDR2 are MDHEN and SYDVKM. The CDR3 loop is CASSLRGWRGYTF. DNA for the CDR3: TGTGCCAGCAGTTTACGGGGTTGGCGAGGCTACACCTTC.